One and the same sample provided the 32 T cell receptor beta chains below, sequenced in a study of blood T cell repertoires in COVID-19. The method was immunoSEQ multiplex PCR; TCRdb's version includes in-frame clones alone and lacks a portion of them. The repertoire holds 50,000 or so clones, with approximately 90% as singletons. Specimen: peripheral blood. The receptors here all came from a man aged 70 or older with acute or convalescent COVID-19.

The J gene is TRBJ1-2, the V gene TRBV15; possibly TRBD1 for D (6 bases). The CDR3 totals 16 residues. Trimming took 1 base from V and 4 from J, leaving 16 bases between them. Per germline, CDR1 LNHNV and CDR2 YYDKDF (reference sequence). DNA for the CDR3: TGTGCCACCAGCAGAGTCCAGGGGCCGACAGCCTATGGCTACACCTTC. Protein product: CATSRVQGPTAYGYTF.

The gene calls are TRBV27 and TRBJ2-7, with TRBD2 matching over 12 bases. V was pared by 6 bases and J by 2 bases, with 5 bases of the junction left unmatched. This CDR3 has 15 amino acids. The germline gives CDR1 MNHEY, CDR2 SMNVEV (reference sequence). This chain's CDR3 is CASRRTSGTAYEQYF. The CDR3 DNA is TGTGCCAGCAGACGGACTAGCGGGACGGCCTACGAGCAGTACTTC.

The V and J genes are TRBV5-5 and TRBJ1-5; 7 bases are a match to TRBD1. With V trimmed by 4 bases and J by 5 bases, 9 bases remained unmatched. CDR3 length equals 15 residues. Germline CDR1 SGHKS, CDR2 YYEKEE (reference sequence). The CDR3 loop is CASSRIQGSHQPQHF. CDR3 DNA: TGTGCCAGCAGCAGGATACAGGGGTCGCATCAGCCCCAGCATTTT.

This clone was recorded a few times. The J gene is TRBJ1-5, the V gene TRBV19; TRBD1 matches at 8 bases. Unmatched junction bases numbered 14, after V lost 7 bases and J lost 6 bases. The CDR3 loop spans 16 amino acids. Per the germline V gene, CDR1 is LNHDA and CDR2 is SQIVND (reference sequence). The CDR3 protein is CASTLRGTGFSQPQHF. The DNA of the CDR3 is TGTGCCAGTACCCTACGGGGGACAGGATTTTCTCAGCCCCAGCATTTT.

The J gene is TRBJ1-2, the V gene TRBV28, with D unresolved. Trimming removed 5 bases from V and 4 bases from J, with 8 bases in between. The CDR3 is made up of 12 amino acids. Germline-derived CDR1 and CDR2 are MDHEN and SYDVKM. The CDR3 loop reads CASSDRGYGYTF. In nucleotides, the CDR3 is TGTGCCAGCAGTGACCGGGGCTATGGCTACACCTTC.

DNA for the CDR3: TGTGCCAGCAGCCGAGGCGGGGGGGAGACCCAGTACTTC. Amino acid sequence: CASSRGGGETQYF. The V gene is TRBV7-2, the J gene TRBJ2-5; 8 bases are shared with TRBD2. The J segment lost 5 bases and the V segment lost 5 bases, leaving 4 bases of the junction unmatched. Germline CDR1 reads SGHTA; CDR2 reads FQGNSA. The CDR3 loop spans 13 amino acids.

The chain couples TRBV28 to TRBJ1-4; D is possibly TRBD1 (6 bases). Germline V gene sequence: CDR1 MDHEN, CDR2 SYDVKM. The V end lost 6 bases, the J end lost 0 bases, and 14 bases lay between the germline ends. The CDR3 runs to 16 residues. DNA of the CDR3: TGTGCCAGCAGCAGCGACAGGAGCCCAACTAATGAAAAACTGTTTTTT. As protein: CASSSDRSPTNEKLFF.

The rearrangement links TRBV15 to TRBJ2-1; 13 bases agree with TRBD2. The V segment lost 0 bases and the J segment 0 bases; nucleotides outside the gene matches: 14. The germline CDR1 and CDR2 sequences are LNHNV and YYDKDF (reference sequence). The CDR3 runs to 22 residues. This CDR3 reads CATSRDGRKGLAGLSSYNEQFF. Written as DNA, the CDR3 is TGTGCCACCAGCAGAGATGGGAGGAAGGGACTAGCGGGGTTGAGCTCCTACAATGAGCAGTTCTTC.

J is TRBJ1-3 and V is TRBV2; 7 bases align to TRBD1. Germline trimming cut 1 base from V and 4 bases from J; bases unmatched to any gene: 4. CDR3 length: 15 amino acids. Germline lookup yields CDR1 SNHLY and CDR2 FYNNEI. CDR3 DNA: TGTGCCAGCAGTGAAGAGGGGGCAGGGGGAAACACCATATATTTT. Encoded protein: CASSEEGAGGNTIYF.

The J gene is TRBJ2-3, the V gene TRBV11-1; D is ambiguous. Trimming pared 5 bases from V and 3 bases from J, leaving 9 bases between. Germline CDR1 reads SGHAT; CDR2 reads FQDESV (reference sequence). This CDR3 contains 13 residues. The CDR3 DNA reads TGTGCCAGCAGCCACCACACGACAGATACGCAGTATTTT. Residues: CASSHHTTDTQYF.

This chain's CDR3 is CASSPASRLSTDTQYF. DNA for the CDR3: TGTGCCAGCAGCCCTGCATCGCGTCTCAGCACAGATACGCAGTATTTT. The chain links TRBV7-2 to TRBJ2-3, with D hard to call. Germline assignment: CDR1 SGHTA and CDR2 FQGNSA. CDR3 length: 16 residues. V lost 5 bases and J lost 0, with 15 bases in between. The variable domain in full, completed from reference TRBV7-2 and TRBJ2-3, reads GAGVSQSPSNKVTEKGKDVELRCDPISGHTALYWYRQSLGQGLEFLIYFQGNSAPDKSGLPSDRFSAERTGGSVSTLTIQRTQQEDSAVYLCASSPASRLSTDTQYFGPGTRLTVL.

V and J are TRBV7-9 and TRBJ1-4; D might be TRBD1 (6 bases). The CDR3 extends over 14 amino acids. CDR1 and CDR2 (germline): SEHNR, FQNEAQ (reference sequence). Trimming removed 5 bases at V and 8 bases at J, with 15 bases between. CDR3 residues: CASSAHRDGEKLFF. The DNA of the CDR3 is TGTGCCAGCAGCGCCCACAGGGACGGGGAAAAACTGTTTTTT.

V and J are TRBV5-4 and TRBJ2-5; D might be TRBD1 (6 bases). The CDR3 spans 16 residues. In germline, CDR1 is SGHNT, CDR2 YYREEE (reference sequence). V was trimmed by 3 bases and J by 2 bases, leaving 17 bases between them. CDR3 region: CASSSFGQKEQETQYF. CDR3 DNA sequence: TGTGCCAGCAGCTCATTCGGACAGAAGGAACAAGAGACCCAGTACTTC. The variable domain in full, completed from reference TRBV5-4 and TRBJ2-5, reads ETGVTQSPTHLIKTRGQQVTLRCSSQSGHNTVSWYQQALGQGPQFIFQYYREEENGRGNFPPRFSGLQFPNYSSELNVNALELDDSALYLCASSSFGQKEQETQYFGPGTRLLVL.

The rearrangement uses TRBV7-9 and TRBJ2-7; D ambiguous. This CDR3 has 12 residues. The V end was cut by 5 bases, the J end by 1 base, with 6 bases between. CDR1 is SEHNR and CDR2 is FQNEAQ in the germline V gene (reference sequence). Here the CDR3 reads CASSIISYEQYF. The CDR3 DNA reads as TGTGCCAGCAGCATAATTTCCTACGAGCAGTACTTC.

The CDR3 DNA follows: TGTGCCTGGAGTTTCCTTACTAGCGGAGGGGGAGAGACCCAGTACTTC. Protein: CAWSFLTSGGGETQYF. The chain recombines TRBV30 with TRBJ2-5; 8 bases agree with TRBD2. Germline loops: CDR1 GTSNPN, CDR2 SVGIG (reference sequence). J was trimmed by 4 bases and V by 2 bases; bases with no gene match: 12. The CDR3 is made up of 16 amino acids.

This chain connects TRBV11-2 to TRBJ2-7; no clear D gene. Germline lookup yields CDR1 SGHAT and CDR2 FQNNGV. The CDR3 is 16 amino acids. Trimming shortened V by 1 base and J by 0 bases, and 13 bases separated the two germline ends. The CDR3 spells CASSLVGYESSYEQYF. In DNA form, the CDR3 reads TGTGCCAGCAGCTTAGTCGGGTATGAAAGCTCCTACGAGCAGTACTTC.

The CDR3 reads CASSARKRGGPYLNEQFF. CDR3 sequence (DNA): TGTGCCAGTAGTGCACGCAAGAGAGGAGGGCCTTACCTCAATGAGCAGTTCTTC. The V call is TRBV19, the J call TRBJ2-1; a weak D match, TRBD2 (6 bases). CDR1 LNHDA and CDR2 SQIVND come from the germline V gene (reference sequence). This CDR3 region has 18 residues. V was clipped by 5 bases and J by 6 bases, with 26 bases between them. Based on the CDR3 plus reference TRBV19 and TRBJ2-1, the full variable domain is DGGITQSPKYLFRKEGQNVTLSCEQNLNHDAMYWYRQDPGQGLRLIYYSQIVNDFQKGDIAEGYSVSREKKESFPLTVTSAQKNPTAFYLCASSARKRGGPYLNEQFFGPGTRLTVL.

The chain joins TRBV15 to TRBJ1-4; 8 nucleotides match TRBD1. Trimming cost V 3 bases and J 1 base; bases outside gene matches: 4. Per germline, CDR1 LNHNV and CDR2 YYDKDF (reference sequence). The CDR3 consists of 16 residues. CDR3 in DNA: TGTGCCACCAGCAGGACAGGGGTGAAAACTAATGAAAAACTGTTTTTT. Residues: CATSRTGVKTNEKLFF.

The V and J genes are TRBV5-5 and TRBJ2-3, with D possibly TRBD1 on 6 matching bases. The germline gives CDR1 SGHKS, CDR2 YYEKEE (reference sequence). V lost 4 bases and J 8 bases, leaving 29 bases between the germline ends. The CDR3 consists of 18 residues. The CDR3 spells CASSDPGQPPRFRGTQYF. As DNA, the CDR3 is TGTGCCAGCAGCGATCCGGGACAACCTCCTCGCTTTCGGGGTACGCAGTATTTT.

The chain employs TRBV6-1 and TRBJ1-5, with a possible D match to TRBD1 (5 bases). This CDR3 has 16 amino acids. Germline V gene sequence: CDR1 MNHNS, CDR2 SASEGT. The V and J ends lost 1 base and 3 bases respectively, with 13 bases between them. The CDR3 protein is CASSEGSRESNQPQHF. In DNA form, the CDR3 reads TGTGCCAGCAGTGAAGGGAGCAGGGAATCCAATCAGCCCCAGCATTTT.

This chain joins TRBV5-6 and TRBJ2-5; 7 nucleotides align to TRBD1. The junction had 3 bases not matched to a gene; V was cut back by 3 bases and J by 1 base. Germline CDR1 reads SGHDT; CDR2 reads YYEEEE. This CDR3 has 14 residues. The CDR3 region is CASSSRQGQETQYF. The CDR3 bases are TGTGCCAGCAGCTCGCGACAGGGCCAAGAGACCCAGTACTTC.

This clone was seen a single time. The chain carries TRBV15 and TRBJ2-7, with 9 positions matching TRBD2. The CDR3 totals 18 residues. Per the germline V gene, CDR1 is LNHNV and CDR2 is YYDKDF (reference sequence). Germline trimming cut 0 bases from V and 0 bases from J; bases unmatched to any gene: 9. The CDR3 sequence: CATSREIVLAGASYEQYF. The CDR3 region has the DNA TGTGCCACCAGCAGAGAAATTGTACTAGCGGGTGCCTCCTACGAGCAGTACTTC.

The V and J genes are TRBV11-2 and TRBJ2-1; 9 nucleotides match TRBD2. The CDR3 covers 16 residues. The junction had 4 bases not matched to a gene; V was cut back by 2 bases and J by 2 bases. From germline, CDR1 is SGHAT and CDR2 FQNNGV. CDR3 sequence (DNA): TGTGCCAGCAGCTTAAGCGGCGGGAGGGCCTACAATGAGCAGTTCTTC. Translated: CASSLSGGRAYNEQFF.

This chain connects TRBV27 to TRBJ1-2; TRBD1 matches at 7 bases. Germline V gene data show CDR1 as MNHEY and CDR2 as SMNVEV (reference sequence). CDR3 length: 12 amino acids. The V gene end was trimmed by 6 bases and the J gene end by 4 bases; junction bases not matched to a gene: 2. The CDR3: CASRQGSYGYTF. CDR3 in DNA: TGTGCCAGCAGACAGGGGTCCTATGGCTACACCTTC.

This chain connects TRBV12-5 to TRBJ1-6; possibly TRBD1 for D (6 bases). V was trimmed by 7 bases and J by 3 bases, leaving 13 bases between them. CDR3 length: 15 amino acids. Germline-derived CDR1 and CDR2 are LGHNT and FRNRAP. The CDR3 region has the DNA TGTGCTAGTGCCGAGGGACATAACTATAATTCACCCCTCCACTTT. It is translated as CASAEGHNYNSPLHF.

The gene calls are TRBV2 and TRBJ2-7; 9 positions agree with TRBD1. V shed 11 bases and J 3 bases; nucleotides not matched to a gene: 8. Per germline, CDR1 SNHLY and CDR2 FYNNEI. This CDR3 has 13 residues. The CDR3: CAASPGQGYEQYF. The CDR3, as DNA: TGTGCCGCCTCTCCGGGACAGGGCTACGAGCAGTACTTC.

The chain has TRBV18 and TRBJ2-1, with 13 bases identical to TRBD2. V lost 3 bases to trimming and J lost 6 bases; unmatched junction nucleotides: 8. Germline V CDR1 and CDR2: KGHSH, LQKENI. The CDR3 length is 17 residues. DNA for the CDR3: TGTGCCAGCTCACCGACTAGCGGGGGGAGCAGATTCAATGAGCAGTTCTTC. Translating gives CASSPTSGGSRFNEQFF.

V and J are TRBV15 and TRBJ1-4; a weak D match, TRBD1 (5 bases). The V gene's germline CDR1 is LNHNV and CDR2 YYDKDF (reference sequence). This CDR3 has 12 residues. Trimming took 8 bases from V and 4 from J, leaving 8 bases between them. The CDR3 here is CATQGHNEKLFF. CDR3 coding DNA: TGTGCCACCCAGGGTCATAATGAAAAACTGTTTTTT.

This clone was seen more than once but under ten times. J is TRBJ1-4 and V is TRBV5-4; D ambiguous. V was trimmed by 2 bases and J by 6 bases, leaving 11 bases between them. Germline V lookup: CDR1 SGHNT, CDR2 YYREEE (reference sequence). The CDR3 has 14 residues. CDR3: CASSFWAGDEKLFF. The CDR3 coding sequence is TGTGCCAGCAGCTTTTGGGCCGGGGATGAAAAACTGTTTTTT.

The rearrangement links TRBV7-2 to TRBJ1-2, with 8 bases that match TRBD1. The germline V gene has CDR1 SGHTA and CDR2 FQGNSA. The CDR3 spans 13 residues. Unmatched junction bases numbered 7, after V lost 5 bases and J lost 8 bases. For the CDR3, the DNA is TGTGCCAGCAGCCCAGGGGGCGCGGGGGGCTACACCTTC. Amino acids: CASSPGGAGGYTF.

The CDR3 region is CASSALAGVGVGTQYF. The DNA of the CDR3 is TGTGCCAGCAGCGCCTTAGCGGGAGTTGGAGTCGGGACCCAGTACTTC. J is TRBJ2-5 and V is TRBV9, with 9 bases that match TRBD2. This CDR3 region has 16 residues. The germline CDR1 and CDR2 sequences are SGDLS and YYNGEE. The junction had 13 bases not matched to a gene; V was cut back by 3 bases and J by 7 bases.

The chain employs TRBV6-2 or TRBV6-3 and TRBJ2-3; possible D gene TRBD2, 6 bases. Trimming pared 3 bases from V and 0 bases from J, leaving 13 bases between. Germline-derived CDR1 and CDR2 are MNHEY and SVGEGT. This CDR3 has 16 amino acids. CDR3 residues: CASSYEGRISTDTQYF. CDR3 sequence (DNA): TGTGCCAGCAGTTATGAGGGGAGGATCAGCACAGATACGCAGTATTTT.